The rows below give T cell receptor beta chains drawn from one sample of a study of human T cells and chemical hapten exposure. TCRdb redid the calling of the RACE reads with MiXCR, one entry per CDR3 protein. The table includes 70,000 to 90,000 distinct CDR3 sequences, roughly 10% detected once. The source material was whole blood, sampled in connection with sensitization to the hapten diphenylcyclopropenone (DPC). Every receptor here comes from a woman in her forties or fifties with alopecia areata. Some clones in this sample may be carry-over from other donors' samples. The conserved cysteine and the conserved F or W are not part of the CDR3 here. The size entry is marked missing in some rows and otherwise reads once, few, many or a size class.

CDR3 protein,V gene,clone size,J gene
ASSPDRATIYEQY,TRBV7-2,.,TRBJ2-7
SVGEQLYGYT,TRBV29-1,few,TRBJ1-2
ASRTGGSTNEKLF,TRBV6-6,many,TRBJ1-4
ASRSPGQGAKNIQY,TRBV12-3/TRBV12-4,few,TRBJ2-4
SASAGGDYGYT,TRBV20-1,many,TRBJ1-2
ASSFLETQY,TRBV5-1,many,TRBJ2-5
ASSQRGNQPQH,TRBV19,many,TRBJ1-5
ATRGRELATGELF,TRBV12-3/TRBV12-4,few,TRBJ2-2
SVVDRVTEAF,TRBV29-1,few,TRBJ1-1
ASRALAGSPYEQY,TRBV21-1,.,TRBJ2-7
SAIGDTEAF,TRBV20-1,.,TRBJ1-1
ASSYSLAGAGANVLT,TRBV6-2/TRBV6-3,few,TRBJ2-6
ASSEDRGLDEQF,TRBV14,many,TRBJ2-1
ASSVAGGANEQF,TRBV25-1,many,TRBJ2-1
ASSPEWSSYNEQF,TRBV12-3/TRBV12-4,many,TRBJ2-1
ASSKSAVNTGELF,TRBV11-3,many,TRBJ2-2
ASSYSGTSGRDYYEQY,TRBV6-2/TRBV6-3,few,TRBJ2-7
ASSLIIGGRRTEAF,TRBV27,many,TRBJ1-1
ASSLRQETQY,TRBV18,.,TRBJ2-5
ARTQGSNYGYT,TRBV30,once,TRBJ1-2
ASSLDSSKNQPQH,TRBV11-2,few,TRBJ1-5
ASSLGGSNQPQH,TRBV12-3/TRBV12-4,many,TRBJ1-5
ASSYFQETQY,TRBV6-6,few,TRBJ2-5
ASSLWIGQGDQPQH,TRBV28,many,TRBJ1-5
ASSSPDRGRNEQF,TRBV7-3,few,TRBJ2-1
ASSSRLAGNTIY,TRBV11-2,few,TRBJ1-3
ASSSRLGGLGETQY,TRBV5-4,few,TRBJ2-5
SARGTEGTDTQY,TRBV20-1,.,TRBJ2-3
SVKGDTQY,TRBV29-1,many,TRBJ2-3
ASSSSGSGGDTQY,TRBV7-7,many,TRBJ2-3
ASSPRWTGGPFNYGYT,TRBV7-2,few,TRBJ1-2
ASSPRTRIAEAF,TRBV7-8,.,TRBJ1-1
ASSRTGRFEAF,TRBV2,.,TRBJ1-1
SVRWTREDSDEQY,TRBV29-1,few,TRBJ2-7
ASSTGDTDTQY,TRBV7-3,many,TRBJ2-3
ASSFSGKNIQY,TRBV7-9,.,TRBJ2-4
SASDDQRTGELF,TRBV20-1,few,TRBJ2-2
ASSPTGGNEKLF,TRBV18,many,TRBJ1-4
ASSLGRTTDTQY,TRBV5-1,many,TRBJ2-3
ASSYPTGTGAYEQY,TRBV6-5,many,TRBJ2-7
ASSALGQGGDEQY,TRBV6-1,few,TRBJ2-7
ASTKDRGLVETQY,TRBV6-6,few,TRBJ2-5
ASSYTSGYSYEQH,TRBV6-2/TRBV6-3,.,TRBJ2-7
ASSPWGSSYEQY,TRBV27,many,TRBJ2-7
ASIPDSSNEQF,TRBV7-9,few,TRBJ2-1
ASSLEGVADTQY,TRBV27,.,TRBJ2-3
SARNDRGRYEQY,TRBV20-1,.,TRBJ2-7
ASSLLAGEGNEQF,TRBV7-3,.,TRBJ2-1